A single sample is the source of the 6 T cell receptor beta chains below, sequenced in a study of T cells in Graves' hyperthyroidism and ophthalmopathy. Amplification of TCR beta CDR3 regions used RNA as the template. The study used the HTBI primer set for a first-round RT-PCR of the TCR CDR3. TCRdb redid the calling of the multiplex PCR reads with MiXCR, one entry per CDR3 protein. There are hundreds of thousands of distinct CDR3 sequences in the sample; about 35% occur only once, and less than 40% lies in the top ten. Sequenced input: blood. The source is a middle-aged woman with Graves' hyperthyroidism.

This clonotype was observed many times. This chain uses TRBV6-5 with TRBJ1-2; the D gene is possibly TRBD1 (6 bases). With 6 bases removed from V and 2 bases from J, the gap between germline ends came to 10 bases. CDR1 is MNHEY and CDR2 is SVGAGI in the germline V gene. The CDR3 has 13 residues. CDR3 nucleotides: TGTGCCAGCAGGCCCGGGACAAACTATGGCTACACCTTC. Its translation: CASRPGTNYGYTF.

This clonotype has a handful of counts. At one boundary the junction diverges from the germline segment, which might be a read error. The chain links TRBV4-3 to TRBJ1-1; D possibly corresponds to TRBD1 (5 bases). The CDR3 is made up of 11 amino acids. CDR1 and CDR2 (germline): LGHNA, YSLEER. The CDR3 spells CASSQLGAVAF. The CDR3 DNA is TGCGCCAGCAGCCAGCTTGGGGCCGTCGCGTTT.

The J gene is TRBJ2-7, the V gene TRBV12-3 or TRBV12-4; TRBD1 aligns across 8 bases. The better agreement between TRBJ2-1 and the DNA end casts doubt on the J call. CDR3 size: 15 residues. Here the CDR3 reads CASSSTGTGHNEQFF. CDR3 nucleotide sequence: TGTGCCAGCAGTTCCACCGGGACAGGCCACAATGAGCAGTTCTTC.

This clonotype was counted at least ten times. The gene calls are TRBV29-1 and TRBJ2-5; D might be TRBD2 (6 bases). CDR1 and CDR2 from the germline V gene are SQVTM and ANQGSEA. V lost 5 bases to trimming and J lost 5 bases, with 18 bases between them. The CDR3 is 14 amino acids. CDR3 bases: TGCAGCGTTTGGCAAGGGACTGGGACGGAGACCCAGTACTTC. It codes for CSVWQGTGTETQYF.

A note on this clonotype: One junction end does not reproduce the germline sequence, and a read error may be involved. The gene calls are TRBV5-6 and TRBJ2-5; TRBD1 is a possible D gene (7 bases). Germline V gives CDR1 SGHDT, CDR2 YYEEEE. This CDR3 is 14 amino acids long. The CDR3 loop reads CAGSLDRREETQYF. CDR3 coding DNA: TGTGCCGGCAGCTTGGACAGGAGGGAAGAGACCCAGTACTTC.

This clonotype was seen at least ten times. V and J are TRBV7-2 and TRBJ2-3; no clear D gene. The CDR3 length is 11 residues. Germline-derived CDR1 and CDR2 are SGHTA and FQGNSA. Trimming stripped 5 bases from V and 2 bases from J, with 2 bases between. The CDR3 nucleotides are TGTGCCAGCAGCCCCACAGATACGCAGTATTTT. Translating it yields CASSPTDTQYF. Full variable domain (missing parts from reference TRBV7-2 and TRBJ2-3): GAGVSQSPSNKVTEKGKDVELRCDPISGHTALYWYRQSLGQGLEFLIYFQGNSAPDKSGLPSDRFSAERTGGSVSTLTIQRTQQEDSAVYLCASSPTDTQYFGPGTRLTVL.